One TCR beta chain is described in this entry. Its antigen is not identified. The data belong to a study of vaccination and CD4 T cells after COVID-19. Scientists ran DNA taken from cultured CD4+ T cells through the Oncomine TCR Beta short-read assay for sequencing. TCRdb called the PCR reads again in MiXCR, with one record for every CDR3 protein. The sample lists thousands of distinct CDR3 sequences; about 55% were seen once. The CDR3 consists of 13 residues. CDR1 and CDR2 (germline): WSHSY, SAAADI. Trimming took 6 bases from V and 7 from J; bases not matched to a gene: 9. As for treatment: roughly 11-day PBMC culture with coronavirus spike peptide pools or control peptides (ViraFEST assay). March to December 2020 was the span of positive PCR dates, which predated US Alpha, Beta and Delta variants.

V and J are TRBV10-2 and TRBJ2-7; 7 nucleotides agree with TRBD1. Material: CD4+ T cells from blood, cultured in vitro. The source is a human donor who had recovered from COVID-19. Here the CDR3 reads CASSKGQALEQYF. DNA for the CDR3: TGCGCCAGCAGCAAAGGACAGGCCCTAGAGCAGTACTTC.